A single sample is the source of the 5 T cell receptor beta chains below, sequenced in a study of blood T cell repertoires in COVID-19. The data were produced by immunoSEQ multiplex PCR, yet TCRdb's version contains in-frame clones alone and is incomplete. Altogether around 300,000 clones are present, more than 80% being singletons, with the ten largest covering 2% to 3%. The source material was PBMCs or T cells enriched from blood (not recorded which). The source is a young woman who had recovered from COVID-19.

In regard to this clone: One end of the junction fails to match germline, which may point to a read error. This chain joins TRBV4-2 and TRBJ2-1, with 15 bases lining up with TRBD2. The CDR3 extends over 16 amino acids. Germline CDR1 reads LGHNA; CDR2 reads YNFKEQ. The CDR3 nucleotides are TGTGCCAGCAGCCAGCGGACTAGCGGGGGGGCCAATGGGCAGTTCTTC. It encodes CASSQRTSGGANGQFF.

This sequence joins TRBV10-3 and TRBJ2-7, with D tentatively TRBD1 (6 bases). The ends were cut back, 6 bases at V and 2 bases at J, with 11 bases in the middle. Germline assignment: CDR1 ENHRY and CDR2 SYGVKD. This CDR3 has 13 amino acids. The CDR3 DNA reads as TGTGCCATCAGACAGGGTACCACCTACGAGCAGTACTTC. Translation gives CAIRQGTTYEQYF.

The gene calls are TRBV21-1 and TRBJ1-3; the table's D call of TRBD1 was not tested on the DNA. TRBV21-1 is a listed pseudogene. CDR3 length: 20 residues. CDR3 sequence: CASSLLRDRGLRIAGNTIYF. Here the CDR3 DNA reads TGTGCCAGCAGTCTCCTCCGGGACAGGGGGCTGAGGATAGCAGGAAACACCATATATTTT.

The V gene is TRBV2, the J gene TRBJ1-1; no firm D call. The CDR3 spans 12 residues. Germline-derived CDR1 and CDR2 are SNHLY and FYNNEI. The ends were cut back, 7 bases at V and 4 bases at J, with 10 bases in the middle. CDR3 loop: CASTSGGTEAFF. The CDR3 coding sequence is TGTGCCAGCACTAGCGGCGGCACTGAAGCTTTCTTT.

The chain joins TRBV12-5 to TRBJ1-1; D is perhaps TRBD1 (5 bases). V was clipped by 1 base and J by 10 bases, with 13 bases between them. This CDR3 region has 13 residues. Germline CDR1 is LGHNT and CDR2 is FRNRAP. This CDR3 reads CASGLEAGLRAFF. The CDR3 bases are TGTGCTAGTGGTTTGGAAGCAGGGCTTAGAGCTTTCTTT.